These T cell receptor beta chains were read from a single sample in a study of blood T cell repertoires in COVID-19. Libraries were prepared by immunoSEQ multiplex PCR; TCRdb keeps only in-frame clonotypes and omits some of them. The data hold roughly 150,000 clones, with 84% observed a single time. Specimen: PBMCs or T cells enriched from blood (not recorded which). Source of these receptors: a man aged 45-65 years in a cohort exposed to, infected with or recovered from COVID-19 (not recorded which). Both conserved end residues are part of each CDR3. The D gene is left open where the match is weak. The size of a clone is reported for some rows only, either as once, few or many, or as a class for expanded clones.

v_gene	abundance	j_gene	d_gene	CDR3nt	CDR3aa
TRBV7-2	once	TRBJ1-5	.	TGTGCCAGCAGCCCGTACGTAGGGGGACAGCCCCAGCATTTT	CASSPYVGGQPQHF
TRBV19	.	TRBJ2-1	TRBD2	TGTGCCAGTAGTTCCACTAGCGGGGGGCCGTACAATGAGCAGTTCTTC	CASSSTSGGPYNEQFF
TRBV9	.	TRBJ2-1	TRBD2	TGTGCCAGCAGCGTAGTCGGTAGGGGAGGGACCCCCTCCTACAATGAGCAGTTCTTC	CASSVVGRGGTPSYNEQFF
TRBV5-6	.	TRBJ2-2	.	TGTGCCAGCAGCTTGGGGAGGGGCACCGGGGAGCTGTTTTTT	CASSLGRGTGELFF
TRBV11-2	.	TRBJ1-2	.	TGTGCCAGCAGCTTCTCAGGGGAAGGCTACACCTTC	CASSFSGEGYTF
TRBV14	.	TRBJ2-7	.	TGTGCCAGCAGCCAAGTTCAGGACAAGCCATACGAGCAGTACTTC	CASSQVQDKPYEQYF
TRBV7-9	.	TRBJ1-5	.	TGTGCCAGCAGTCCTCGTGGGCATAGCAATCAGCCCCAGCATTTT	CASSPRGHSNQPQHF
TRBV5-1	.	TRBJ2-7	TRBD2	TGCGCCAGCAGCTTGGTCGGGGGGGGCCACGAGCAGTACTTC	CASSLVGGGHEQYF
TRBV29-1	.	TRBJ1-2	.	TGCAGCGGAAAGGGGGAGGGGAACTATGGCTACACCTTC	CSGKGEGNYGYTF
TRBV10-3	.	TRBJ2-1	TRBD1	TGTGCCATCCGGGACAGGGTAAACAATGAGCAGTTCTTC	CAIRDRVNNEQFF
TRBV27	.	TRBJ2-4	.	TGTGCCAGCAGTACCCCCGCGCGAAACATTCAGTACTTC	CASSTPARNIQYF
TRBV6-2/TRBV6-3	.	TRBJ2-1	.	TGTGCCAGCAGCCCTCCAACCAGCGGTGGATACAATGAGCAGTTCTTC	CASSPPTSGGYNEQFF
TRBV27	.	TRBJ1-2	.	TGTGCCAGCAGTTCCCATGGAGGGTACTATGGCTACACCTTC	CASSSHGGYYGYTF
TRBV11-2	.	TRBJ1-1	TRBD1	TGTGCCAGCAGCCCCGGACAGGGGGTTAGGACTGAAGCTTTCTTT	CASSPGQGVRTEAFF
TRBV7-8	.	TRBJ1-2	.	TGTGCCAGCAGCCGAGCCGCGACATCCTCTAACTATGGCTACACCTTC	CASSRAATSSNYGYTF
TRBV9	.	TRBJ2-7	.	TGTGCCAGCAGCGTAGGCGGTTCCTACGAGCAGTACTTC	CASSVGGSYEQYF
TRBV6-5	.	TRBJ1-6	TRBD1	TGTGCCAGCAACAGGGACAGGGCCGGATCACCCCTCCACTTT	CASNRDRAGSPLHF
TRBV4-1	few	TRBJ2-1	TRBD2	TGCGCCAGCAGCCACTCGACTAGCGGCCTCAATGAGCAGTTCTTC	CASSHSTSGLNEQFF
TRBV28	.	TRBJ1-1	TRBD1	TGTGCCAGCAGACAACGGGAGGGGGCGAACACTGAAGCTTTCTTT	CASRQREGANTEAFF
TRBV5-1	.	TRBJ1-1	.	TGCGCCAGCAGCTTCAGCGGACCGAACACTGAAGCTTTCTTT	CASSFSGPNTEAFF
TRBV4-1	.	TRBJ2-3	TRBD1	TGCGCCAGCAGCCAAGCCTGGACAGGGAGCACAGATACGCAGTATTTT	CASSQAWTGSTDTQYF
TRBV27	.	TRBJ1-2	.	TGTGCCAGCAGTCCCGGGATGTTAAACTATGGCTACACCTTC	CASSPGMLNYGYTF
TRBV3-1/TRBV3-2	.	TRBJ2-4	TRBD2	TGTGCCAGCAGCCATGCGGGAGTTTATCCAAACATTCAGTACTTC	CASSHAGVYPNIQYF
TRBV11-2	.	TRBJ2-7	TRBD1	TGTGCCAGCAGCCCGTTTCAGGGGGCGGGTTACGAGCAGTACTTC	CASSPFQGAGYEQYF
TRBV11-2	.	TRBJ1-2	.	TGTGCCAGCAGCGCTGCCAGGGGCGCTAACTATGGCTACACCTTC	CASSAARGANYGYTF
TRBV5-3	.	TRBJ1-1	.	TGTGCCAGAAGCTTGGCCCGGGACCACGGGAGCACTGAAGCTTTCTTT	CARSLARDHGSTEAFF
TRBV28	.	TRBJ2-5	.	TGTGCCAGCAGTCAATCGGGAGAGGGGGAGACCCAGTACTTC	CASSQSGEGETQYF
TRBV19	once	TRBJ1-2	TRBD1	TGTGCCAGTAGACCGGGACAGGGCAGCTATGGCTACACCTTC	CASRPGQGSYGYTF
TRBV4-3	few	TRBJ1-1	TRBD1	TGCGCCAGCAGCCAAGATGGGGACAGGGGGCTTACCACTGAAGCTTTCTTT	CASSQDGDRGLTTEAFF
TRBV5-6	few	TRBJ2-7	.	TGTGCCAGCAGCTTGGGTCTCGAGCAGTACTTC	CASSLGLEQYF
TRBV7-9	few	TRBJ2-5	TRBD1	TGTGCCAGCAGCGACAGGGTCCAAGAGACCCAGTACTTC	CASSDRVQETQYF
TRBV4-3	.	TRBJ2-7	TRBD1	TGCGCCAGCAGCCAGGCCGGGACAGGTCGTTCCTACGAGCAGTACTTC	CASSQAGTGRSYEQYF
TRBV19	.	TRBJ1-2	.	TGTGCCAGTAGTATAGTGAGCGGAGGGGCTGGCTACACCTTC	CASSIVSGGAGYTF
TRBV6-2/TRBV6-3	.	TRBJ1-2	TRBD1	TGTGCCAGCAGTTACGACAGGGCGACTGGCTACACCTTC	CASSYDRATGYTF
TRBV5-1	.	TRBJ2-1	TRBD2	TGCGCCAGCAGCTTGGCGACTAGCGGGTACAATGAGCAGTTCTTC	CASSLATSGYNEQFF
TRBV20-1	.	TRBJ1-1	.	TGCAGTGCTAGTCTAGGAGGGAACACTGAAGCTTTCTTT	CSASLGGNTEAFF
TRBV7-9	few	TRBJ1-4	TRBD1	TGTGCCAGCACCATCACGGACAGGGACTACGGAGGTGAAAAACTGTTTTTT	CASTITDRDYGGEKLFF
TRBV28	.	TRBJ2-1	.	TGTGCCAGCAGTTTAAGAATTGGGAGCGTAGATGAGCAGTTCTTC	CASSLRIGSVDEQFF
TRBV14	once	TRBJ2-5	.	TGTGCCAGCAGCCAATCCTACTCGTCTCCGTACCAAGAGACCCAGTACTTC	CASSQSYSSPYQETQYF
TRBV28	.	TRBJ1-2	.	TGTGCCAGCAGTTTAGCGGACAAGACTAACTATGGCTACACCTTC	CASSLADKTNYGYTF
TRBV10-1	.	TRBJ2-3	.	TGCGCCAGCAGTGATCCGGGAGATACGCAGTATTTT	CASSDPGDTQYF
TRBV5-1	.	TRBJ2-7	.	TGCGCCAGCAGCTTGGCACAGTCCTACGAGCAGTACTTC	CASSLAQSYEQYF
TRBV7-3	.	TRBJ2-2	TRBD2	TGTGCCAGCAGCCCGCAACTAGCGGGCACCGGGGAGCTGTTTTTT	CASSPQLAGTGELFF
TRBV4-3	.	TRBJ2-3	.	TGCGCCAGCAGCCAAGATTACACCTCAGATACGCAGTATTTT	CASSQDYTSDTQYF
TRBV5-6	.	TRBJ2-5	.	TGTGCCAGCAGCTTTTCCGGGGAAGAGACCCAGTACTTC	CASSFSGEETQYF